The present entry profiles one T cell receptor (beta chain) with its context. No antigen is known for it. PCR was performed a second time for roughly 7 to 11 cycles using a sample-barcoded 5' primer and a J-beta primer mix. With 12 random nucleotides, a template-switch adaptor tagged each individual cDNA molecule. TCRdb re-called the 5' RACE reads with MiXCR, one entry per CDR3 protein. This sample has over a million distinct CDR3 sequences, with around 55% found just once. Germline CDR1 reads MNHNY; CDR2 reads SVGAGI (reference sequence). The CDR3 length is 12 residues. Trimming shortened V by 2 bases and J by 5 bases, and 4 bases separated the two germline ends. These data come from a study of blood T cells in healthy people across ages. Study observations and caveats: Long-lived donors exceeded aged donors in naive CD4+ cells and diversity.

The rearrangement uses TRBV6-6 and TRBJ2-1; D is unresolved. Material for sequencing was blood. This sequence was found in a man younger than 35 in good health. CDR3 nucleotides: TGTGCCAGCAGTTACCATGACAATGAGCAGTTCTTC. Protein: CASSYHDNEQFF.